Reported below is one T cell receptor (beta chain). What antigen it recognizes has not been identified. No qualities accompany the bases; no much larger clone lies one base away. This entry is derived from a study of blood T cell repertoires in COVID-19 (dated by TCRdb to between 2020 and 2021). With respect to the entire study: The collaborator samples originated in the United States, Italy and Spain and spanned the acute and convalescent phases of COVID-19. The material from the prospective study consisted of cDNA or gDNA derived from T cells, B-cell-depleted T cells, or PBMCs. The dataset comprised deeply sampled blood TCRbeta repertoires from subjects exposed to, actively infected with, or recovered from COVID-19. A freely available public database, intended as a resource for researchers studying the immune response to SARS-CoV-2, is where the repertoires were released. The samples were drawn from the first 160 participants of the ongoing ImmuneRACE study and from under 1,500 subjects provided by 6 global collaborators. Nearly every sample came with metadata listing a de-identified subject ID, COVID-19 status, age in years and sex. Where HLA class I and class II types were available, the types were taken from metadata supplied by the sample provider, not from assay-based typing.

The collaborating institutions used their own protocols to collect whole blood in K2EDTA tubes. For TCRbeta analysis, collaborators shipped samples in one of three forms: frozen whole blood, isolated PBMCs, or DNA extracted from either of those sample types. Its CDR3 holds 15 amino acids, cysteine through phenylalanine. The sequence is cut down to CDR3 DNA, 45 bases in frame from base 1. CDR1 and CDR2 (SGHTA, FQGNSA) derive from the germline V gene. Ends trimmed: V by 5 bases, J by 4 bases; bases unmatched to a gene: 5. Broad study findings and their caveats: How much clinical and demographic metadata was included differed by source and by participant, and the metadata was provided uncurated.

TCRbeta CDR3 regions were amplified from genomic DNA using the immunoSEQ Assay, a bias-controlled multiplex PCR. Turning to the authors' computational methods: The number of nucleated cells in each sample was estimated from the amplification of reference gene primers within the assay. To quantify the absolute abundance of each unique TCRbeta CDR3 rearrangement, sequence reads were collapsed and filtered. For each sample, productive Simpson clonality was calculated as the square root of Simpson's diversity index across productive rearrangements. TCRdb retrieved this table from immuneACCESS and kept in-frame rearrangements only. Not all clones are present; in checked studies, unresolved V genes account for under half, and no reason is known for the remainder. The V and J calls and the clone size are those of that table, but D and trimming were determined from the DNA. In this sample the table shows roughly 89,000 clones, around three quarters of which occur a single time. 10% of the sample goes to the ten largest clones.

Sequenced material: peripheral blood. The chain uses TRBV7-2 and TRBJ1-3; 10 of the junction bases match TRBD1. The source of this sequence is a woman in her sixties or seventies with acute or convalescent COVID-19. The CDR3 corresponds to CASSPGTGVGNTIYF. In nucleotide form, the sequence is TGTGCCAGCAGCCCCGGGACAGGGGTAGGAAACACCATATATTTT.